Following are 2 T cell receptor beta chains from one sample sequenced in a study of blood T cell repertoires in COVID-19. TCRdb keeps only in-frame clones here, not all; method: immunoSEQ multiplex PCR. The sample has 75,000 to 80,000 clones, around 80% seen once. Sequencing was done on a sample of peripheral blood. Receptor source: a woman aged 55-70 years with acute or convalescent COVID-19.

V and J are TRBV5-6 and TRBJ1-1; D perhaps matches TRBD1 (6 bases). Per germline, CDR1 SGHDT and CDR2 YYEEEE. This CDR3 is 15 amino acids long. The germline V and J ends were trimmed by 4 bases and 3 bases, with 16 bases remaining between them. CDR3: CASSTFGGGDTEAFF. The CDR3 nucleotides are TGTGCCAGCAGCACCTTTGGAGGGGGGGACACTGAAGCTTTCTTT.

V is TRBV6-2 or TRBV6-3 and J is TRBJ2-7; unclear D gene. V shed 2 bases and J shed 7 bases, with 6 bases lying between them. The length of the CDR3 is 11 residues. Germline CDR1 and CDR2: MNHEY and SVGEGT. The CDR3 region has the DNA TGTGCCAGCAGTTACCCCGAGGAGCAGTACTTC. Its protein is CASSYPEEQYF.